The TCR beta chain under discussion was sequenced for a study of technical replicates of blood from several donors. Measured with immunoSEQ multiplex PCR; TCRdb has only the in-frame clones, and not every one. The repertoire has 68,000 or so clones, roughly 92% of them found once; the top ten carry 0.35% to 0.45%. Trimming took 2 bases from V and 8 from J, leaving 19 bases between them. This CDR3 is built from 16 residues. Germline V gene data show CDR1 as SGHTA and CDR2 as FQGNSA. Specimen: T cells isolated from PBMCs. The V gene is TRBV7-2, the J gene TRBJ2-1; D is perhaps TRBD2 (5 bases). The TCR originated in a human donor in good health. The CDR3 nucleotides are TGTGCCAGCAGCTTAAGCGTGGGAGCCGGTCAAGATGAGCAGTTCTTC. It encodes CASSLSVGAGQDEQFF.